These T cell receptor beta chains were read from a single sample in a study of cytomegalovirus exposure and HLA in healthy donors. Some clones are missing from TCRdb's copy, which holds only in-frame ones; the method was immunoSEQ multiplex PCR. The sample has around 160,000 clones, roughly 80% seen once. Sequencing was carried out using PBMCs. The source is a man in his forties in good health and CMV-seropositive. Each CDR3 is given with its conserved first and last residue. Fields, in order: J gene, clone size, D gene, V gene, CDR3 length, CDR3 protein, CDR3 DNA. D genes are given only for firm matches. Rows give clone size only sometimes, using once, few, many, or a class for an expanded clone.

j_call: TRBJ1-3
clone_size: .
d_call: .
v_call: TRBV6-6
cdr3_length: 15
cdr3_aa: CASSYFYGAGNTIYF
cdr3_nt: TGTGCCAGCAGTTACTTTTACGGGGCTGGAAACACCATATATTTT

j_call: TRBJ2-7
clone_size: .
d_call: .
v_call: TRBV5-1
cdr3_length: 16
cdr3_aa: CASSPRTFGGTYEQYF
cdr3_nt: TGCGCCAGCAGCCCCCGGACATTTGGCGGCACCTACGAGCAGTACTTC

j_call: TRBJ1-3
clone_size: .
d_call: .
v_call: TRBV7-9
cdr3_length: 12
cdr3_aa: CASSLSGYTIYF
cdr3_nt: TGTGCCAGCAGCTTATCCGGTTACACCATATATTTT

j_call: TRBJ2-7
clone_size: .
d_call: TRBD2
v_call: TRBV5-4
cdr3_length: 19
cdr3_aa: CASSPGQGMASGRAYEQYF
cdr3_nt: TGTGCCAGCAGCCCTGGACAAGGGATGGCTAGCGGGAGGGCCTACGAGCAGTACTTC

j_call: TRBJ2-7
clone_size: once
d_call: TRBD1
v_call: TRBV14
cdr3_length: 14
cdr3_aa: CASSLRQGVYEQYF
cdr3_nt: TGTGCCAGCAGCCTGCGACAGGGAGTCTACGAGCAGTACTTC

j_call: TRBJ2-3
clone_size: once
d_call: .
v_call: TRBV11-1
cdr3_length: 15
cdr3_aa: CASSYSGGGWDTQYF
cdr3_nt: TGTGCCAGCAGCTATAGCGGAGGAGGGTGGGATACGCAGTATTTT

j_call: TRBJ1-6
clone_size: few
d_call: .
v_call: TRBV5-6
cdr3_length: 13
cdr3_aa: CASSFGTNSPLHF
cdr3_nt: TGTGCCAGCAGCTTTGGCACTAATTCACCCCTCCACTTT

j_call: TRBJ2-6
clone_size: .
d_call: TRBD1
v_call: TRBV7-8
cdr3_length: 21
cdr3_aa: CASSGSPFRGRGFGGANVLTF
cdr3_nt: TGTGCCAGCAGCGGTAGCCCCTTTAGGGGGCGCGGTTTCGGTGGGGCCAACGTCCTGACTTTC

j_call: TRBJ2-3
clone_size: .
d_call: .
v_call: TRBV25-1
cdr3_length: 16
cdr3_aa: CASSEPAGFSTDTQYF
cdr3_nt: TGTGCCAGCAGTGAACCCGCAGGGTTTAGCACAGATACGCAGTATTTT

j_call: TRBJ2-7
clone_size: .
d_call: TRBD2
v_call: TRBV28
cdr3_length: 17
cdr3_aa: CASTARDWGGSPHEQYF
cdr3_nt: TGTGCCAGCACCGCCAGGGACTGGGGCGGGAGTCCGCACGAGCAGTACTTC

j_call: TRBJ2-1
clone_size: .
d_call: TRBD1
v_call: TRBV5-1
cdr3_length: 16
cdr3_aa: CASSLGPGQGGNEQFF
cdr3_nt: TGCGCCAGCAGCTTGGGACCGGGACAGGGTGGAAATGAGCAGTTCTTC

j_call: TRBJ1-6
clone_size: .
d_call: .
v_call: TRBV5-4
cdr3_length: 16
cdr3_aa: CASSLGTGLNNSPLHF
cdr3_nt: TGTGCCAGCAGCTTAGGTACCGGACTTAATAATTCACCCCTCCACTTT

j_call: TRBJ1-1
clone_size: .
d_call: .
v_call: TRBV28
cdr3_length: 14
cdr3_aa: CASSLGGSGTEAFF
cdr3_nt: TGTGCCAGCAGTTTAGGGGGCTCCGGGACTGAAGCTTTCTTT

j_call: TRBJ2-3
clone_size: .
d_call: TRBD1
v_call: TRBV7-3
cdr3_length: 16
cdr3_aa: CASSGGSGQGPDTQYF
cdr3_nt: TGTGCCAGCAGCGGGGGCTCGGGACAGGGTCCAGATACGCAGTATTTT

j_call: TRBJ2-5
clone_size: .
d_call: TRBD1
v_call: TRBV4-2
cdr3_length: 14
cdr3_aa: CASSQRTGVETQYF
cdr3_nt: TGTGCCAGCAGCCAACGGACAGGGGTAGAGACCCAGTACTTC

j_call: TRBJ2-2
clone_size: .
d_call: .
v_call: TRBV9
cdr3_length: 16
cdr3_aa: CASSVGNSFPTGELFF
cdr3_nt: TGTGCCAGCAGCGTAGGTAACTCCTTCCCCACCGGGGAGCTGTTTTTT

j_call: TRBJ2-3
clone_size: few
d_call: TRBD2
v_call: TRBV5-4
cdr3_length: 15
cdr3_aa: CASSLDGRARDTQYF
cdr3_nt: TGTGCCAGCAGCTTGGACGGGAGGGCCAGAGATACGCAGTATTTT

j_call: TRBJ2-6
clone_size: .
d_call: .
v_call: TRBV27
cdr3_length: 15
cdr3_aa: CASRTLGTGANGLTF
cdr3_nt: TGTGCCAGCAGGACCTTGGGTACTGGGGCCAACGGCCTGACTTTC

j_call: TRBJ2-7
clone_size: .
d_call: TRBD2
v_call: TRBV10-3
cdr3_length: 14
cdr3_aa: CAVSESGGGYEQYF
cdr3_nt: TGTGCCGTCAGTGAGTCGGGCGGGGGGTACGAGCAGTACTTC